This T cell receptor (beta chain) was retrieved from a study of shared clonotypes between healthy human individuals. The authors ran the assay at deep level. Methods used by the authors: With immunoSEQ giving junction-only sequences and no quality scores, filtering differed. Repertoires were generated with immunoSEQ multiplex PCR, while TCRdb's copy carries only in-frame clones and drops some. V and J calls and clone size come straight from that table; D and trimming were deduced from the DNA. The sample yields some 1 million clones, under 80% seen once. Source material: memory CD4+ T cells sorted from blood. As for subset: CD45RA-negative fraction. This receptor was obtained from a young man in good health.

CDR3 in DNA: TGTGCCAGCAGCTTAGATTTCGGGGGTAACGCCTTCCACTTT. Translating it yields CASSLDFGGNAFHF. The chain uses TRBV11-2 and TRBJ1-6, with a possible D match to TRBD1 (5 bases). Germline-derived CDR1 and CDR2 are SGHAT and FQNNGV. V shed 0 bases and J shed 17 bases, with 17 bases lying between them. The CDR3 is 14 residues long.